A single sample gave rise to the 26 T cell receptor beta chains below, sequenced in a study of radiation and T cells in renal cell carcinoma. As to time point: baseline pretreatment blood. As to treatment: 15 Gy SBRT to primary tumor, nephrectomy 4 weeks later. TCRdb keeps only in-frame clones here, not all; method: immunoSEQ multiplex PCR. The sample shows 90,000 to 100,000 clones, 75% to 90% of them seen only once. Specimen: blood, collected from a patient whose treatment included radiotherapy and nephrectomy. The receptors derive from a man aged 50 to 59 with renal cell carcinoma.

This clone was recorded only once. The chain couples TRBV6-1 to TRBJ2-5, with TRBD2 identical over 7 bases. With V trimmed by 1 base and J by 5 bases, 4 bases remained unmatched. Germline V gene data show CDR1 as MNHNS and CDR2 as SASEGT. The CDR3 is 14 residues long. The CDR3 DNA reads TGTGCCAGCAGTGAAGGGACTAGAGGCGAGACCCAGTACTTC. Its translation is CASSEGTRGETQYF.

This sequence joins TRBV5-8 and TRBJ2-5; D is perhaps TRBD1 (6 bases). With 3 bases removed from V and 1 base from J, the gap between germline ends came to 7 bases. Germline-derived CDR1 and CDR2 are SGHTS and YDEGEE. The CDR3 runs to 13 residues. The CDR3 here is CASSSTGQETQYF. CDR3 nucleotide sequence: TGTGCCAGCAGCTCGACAGGCCAAGAGACCCAGTACTTC.

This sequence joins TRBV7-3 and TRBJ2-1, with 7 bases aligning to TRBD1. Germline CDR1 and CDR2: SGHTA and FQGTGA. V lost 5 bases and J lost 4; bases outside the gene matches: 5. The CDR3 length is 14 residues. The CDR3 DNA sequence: TGTGCCAGCAGCAAAGGGGGCGGTTACAATGAGCAGTTCTTC. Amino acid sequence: CASSKGGGYNEQFF.

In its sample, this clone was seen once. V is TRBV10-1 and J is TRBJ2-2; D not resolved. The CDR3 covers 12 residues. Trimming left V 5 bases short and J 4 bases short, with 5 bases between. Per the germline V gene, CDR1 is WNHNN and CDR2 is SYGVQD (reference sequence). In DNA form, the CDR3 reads TGCGCCAGCAGTTTTGCCACCGGGGAGCTGTTTTTT. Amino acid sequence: CASSFATGELFF.

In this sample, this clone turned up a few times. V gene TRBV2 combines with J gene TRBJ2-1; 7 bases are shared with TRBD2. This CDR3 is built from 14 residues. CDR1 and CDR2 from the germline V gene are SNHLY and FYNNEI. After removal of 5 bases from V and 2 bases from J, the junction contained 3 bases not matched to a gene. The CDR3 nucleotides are TGTGCCAGCAGTCGGGAGGCAACCTACAATGAGCAGTTCTTC. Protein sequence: CASSREATYNEQFF.

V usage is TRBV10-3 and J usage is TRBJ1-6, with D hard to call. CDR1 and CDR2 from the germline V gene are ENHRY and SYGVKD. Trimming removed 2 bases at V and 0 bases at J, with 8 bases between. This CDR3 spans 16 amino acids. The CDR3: CAISEEGSSYNSPLHF. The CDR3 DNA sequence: TGTGCCATCAGTGAGGAAGGGAGCTCCTATAATTCACCCCTCCACTTT.

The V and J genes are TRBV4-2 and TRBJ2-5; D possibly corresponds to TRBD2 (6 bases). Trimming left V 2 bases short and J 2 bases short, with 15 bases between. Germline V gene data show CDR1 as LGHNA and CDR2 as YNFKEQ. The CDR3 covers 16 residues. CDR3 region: CASSQNPGLDQETQYF. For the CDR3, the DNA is TGTGCCAGCAGCCAAAATCCGGGACTTGATCAAGAGACCCAGTACTTC.

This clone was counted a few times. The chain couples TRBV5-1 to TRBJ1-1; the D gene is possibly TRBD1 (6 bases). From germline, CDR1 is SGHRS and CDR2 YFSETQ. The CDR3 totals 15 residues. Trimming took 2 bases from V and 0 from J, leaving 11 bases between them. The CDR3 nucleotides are TGCGCCAGCAGCTTTGGGGACACAATGAACACTGAAGCTTTCTTT. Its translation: CASSFGDTMNTEAFF. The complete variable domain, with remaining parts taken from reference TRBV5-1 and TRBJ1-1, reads KAGVTQTPRYLIKTRGQQVTLSCSPISGHRSVSWYQQTPGQGLQFLFEYFSETQRNKGNFPGRFSGRQFSNSRSEMNVSTLELGDSALYLCASSFGDTMNTEAFFGQGTRLTVV.

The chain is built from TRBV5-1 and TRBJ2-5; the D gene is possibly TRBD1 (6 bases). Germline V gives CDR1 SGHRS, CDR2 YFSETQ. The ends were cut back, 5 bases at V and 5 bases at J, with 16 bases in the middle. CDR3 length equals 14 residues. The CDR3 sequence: CASRAAGVRETQYF. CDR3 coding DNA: TGCGCCAGCAGGGCGGCAGGGGTTCGCGAGACCCAGTACTTC.

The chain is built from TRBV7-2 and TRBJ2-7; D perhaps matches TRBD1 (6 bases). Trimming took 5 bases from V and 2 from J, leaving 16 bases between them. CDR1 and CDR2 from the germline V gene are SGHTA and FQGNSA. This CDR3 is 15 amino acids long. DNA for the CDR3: TGTGCCAGCAGCCCCTCATGGGGGCCGGCCTACGAGCAGTACTTC. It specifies CASSPSWGPAYEQYF.

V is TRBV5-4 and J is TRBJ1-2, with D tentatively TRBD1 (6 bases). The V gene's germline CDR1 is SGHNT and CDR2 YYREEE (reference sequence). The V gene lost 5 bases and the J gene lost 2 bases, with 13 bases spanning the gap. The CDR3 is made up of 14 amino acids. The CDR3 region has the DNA TGTGCCAGCAGATCATTAGACAGGAACTATGGCTACACCTTC. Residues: CASRSLDRNYGYTF.

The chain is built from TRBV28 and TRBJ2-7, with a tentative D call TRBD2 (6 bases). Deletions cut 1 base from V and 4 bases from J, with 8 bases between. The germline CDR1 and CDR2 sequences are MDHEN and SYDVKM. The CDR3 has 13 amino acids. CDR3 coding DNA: TGTGCCAGCAGTTTATTAGCGGTTTACGAGCAGTACTTC. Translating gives CASSLLAVYEQYF. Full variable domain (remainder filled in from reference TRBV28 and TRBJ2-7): DVKVTQSSRYLVKRTGEKVFLECVQDMDHENMFWYRQDPGLGLRLIYFSYDVKMKEKGDIPEGYSVSREKKERFSLILESASTNQTSMYLCASSLLAVYEQYFGPGTRLTVT.

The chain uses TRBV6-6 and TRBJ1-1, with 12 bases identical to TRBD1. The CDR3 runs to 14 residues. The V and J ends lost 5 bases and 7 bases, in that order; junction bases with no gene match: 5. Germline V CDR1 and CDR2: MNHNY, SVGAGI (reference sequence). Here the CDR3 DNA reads TGTGCCAGCAGTGGGGGACAGGGGGCTGATGAAGCTTTCTTT. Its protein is CASSGGQGADEAFF.

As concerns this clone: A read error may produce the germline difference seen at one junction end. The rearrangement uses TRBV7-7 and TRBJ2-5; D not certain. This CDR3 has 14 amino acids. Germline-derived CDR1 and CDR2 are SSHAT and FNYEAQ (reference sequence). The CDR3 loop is CASSSAFHQETQYF. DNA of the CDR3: TGTGCTAGCAGCTCCGCATTCCATCAAGAGACCCAGTACTTC. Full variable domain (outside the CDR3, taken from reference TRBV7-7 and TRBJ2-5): GAGVSQSPRYKVTKRGQDVTLRCDPISSHATLYWYQQALGQGPEFLTYFNYEAQPDKSGLPSDRFSAERPEGSISTLTIQRTEQRDSAMYRCASSSAFHQETQYFGPGTRLLVL.

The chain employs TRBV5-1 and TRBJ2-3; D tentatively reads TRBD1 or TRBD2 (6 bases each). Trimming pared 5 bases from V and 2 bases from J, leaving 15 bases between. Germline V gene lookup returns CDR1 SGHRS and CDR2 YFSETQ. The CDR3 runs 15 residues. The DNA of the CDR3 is TGCGCCAGCAGTTTAGGGGGGCCAGCCACAGATACGCAGTATTTT. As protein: CASSLGGPATDTQYF.

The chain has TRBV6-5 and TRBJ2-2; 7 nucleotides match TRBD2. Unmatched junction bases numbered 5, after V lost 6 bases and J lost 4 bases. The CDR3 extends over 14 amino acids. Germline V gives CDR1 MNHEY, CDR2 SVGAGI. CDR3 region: CASRASGPTGELFF. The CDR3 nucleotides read TGTGCCAGCAGGGCTAGCGGACCCACCGGGGAGCTGTTTTTT.

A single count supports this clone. The CDR3 is CASSLADPNGYTF. For the CDR3, the DNA is TGCGCCAGCAGCTTGGCCGACCCCAATGGCTACACCTTC. This chain links TRBV5-1 with TRBJ1-2; D gene ambiguous. The CDR3 loop spans 13 amino acids. The ends were cut back, 0 bases at V and 6 bases at J, with 9 bases in the middle. The germline gives CDR1 SGHRS, CDR2 YFSETQ. Complete variable domain (other parts from reference TRBV5-1 and TRBJ1-2): KAGVTQTPRYLIKTRGQQVTLSCSPISGHRSVSWYQQTPGQGLQFLFEYFSETQRNKGNFPGRFSGRQFSNSRSEMNVSTLELGDSALYLCASSLADPNGYTFGSGTRLTVV.

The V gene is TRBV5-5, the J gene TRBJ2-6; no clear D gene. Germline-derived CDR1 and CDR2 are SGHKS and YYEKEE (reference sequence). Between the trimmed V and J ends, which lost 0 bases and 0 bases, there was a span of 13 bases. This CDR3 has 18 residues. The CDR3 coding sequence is TGTGCCAGCAGCTTGGCCTCTGCAGACCCCTCTGGGGCCAACGTCCTGACTTTC. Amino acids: CASSLASADPSGANVLTF.

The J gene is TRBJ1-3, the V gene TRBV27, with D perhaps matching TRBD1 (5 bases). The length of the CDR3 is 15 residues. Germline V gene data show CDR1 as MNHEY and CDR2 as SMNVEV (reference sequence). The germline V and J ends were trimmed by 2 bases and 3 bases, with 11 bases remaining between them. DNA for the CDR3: TGTGCCAGCAGTTTAAAGTCCAGGGATGGAAACACCATATATTTT. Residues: CASSLKSRDGNTIYF.

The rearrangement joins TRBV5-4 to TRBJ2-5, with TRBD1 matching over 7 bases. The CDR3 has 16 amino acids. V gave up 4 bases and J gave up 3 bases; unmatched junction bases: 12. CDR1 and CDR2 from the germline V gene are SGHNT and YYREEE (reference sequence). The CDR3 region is CASSQTGTAVKETQYF. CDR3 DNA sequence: TGTGCCAGCAGCCAAACCGGGACAGCAGTTAAAGAGACCCAGTACTTC.

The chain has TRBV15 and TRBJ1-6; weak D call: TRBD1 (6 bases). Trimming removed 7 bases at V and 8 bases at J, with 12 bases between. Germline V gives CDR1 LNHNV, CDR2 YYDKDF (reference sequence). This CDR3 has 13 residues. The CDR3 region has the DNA TGTGCCACCACAATAGACAGGTATTCACCCCTCCACTTT. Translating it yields CATTIDRYSPLHF.

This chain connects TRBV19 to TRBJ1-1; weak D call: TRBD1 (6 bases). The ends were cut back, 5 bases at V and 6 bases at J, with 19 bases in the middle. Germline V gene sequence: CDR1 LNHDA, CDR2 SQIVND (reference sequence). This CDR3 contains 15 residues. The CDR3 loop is CASSSITGTTSEAFF. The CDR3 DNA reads TGTGCCAGTAGTTCAATAACAGGGACTACTTCTGAAGCTTTCTTT.

The CDR3 reads CASSRQLLEAFF. The CDR3 DNA follows: TGTGCCAGCAGCCGACAGCTACTTGAAGCTTTCTTT. The gene calls are TRBV7-9 and TRBJ1-1; maybe TRBD1 (5 bases). The ends were cut back, 5 bases at V and 7 bases at J, with 11 bases in the middle. Germline assignment: CDR1 SEHNR and CDR2 FQNEAQ (reference sequence). This CDR3 contains 12 residues.

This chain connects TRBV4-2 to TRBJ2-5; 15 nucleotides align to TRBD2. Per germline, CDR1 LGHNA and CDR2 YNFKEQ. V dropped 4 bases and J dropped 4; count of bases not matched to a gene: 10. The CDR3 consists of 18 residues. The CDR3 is CASSPGTSGGPGRETQYF. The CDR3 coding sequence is TGTGCCAGCAGCCCCGGGACTAGCGGGGGGCCCGGGCGAGAGACCCAGTACTTC.

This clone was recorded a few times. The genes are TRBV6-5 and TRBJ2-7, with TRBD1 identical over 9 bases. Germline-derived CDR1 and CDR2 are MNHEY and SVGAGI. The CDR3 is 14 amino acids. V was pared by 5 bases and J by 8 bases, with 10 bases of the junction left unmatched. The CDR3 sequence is CASSLTGTGSKQYF. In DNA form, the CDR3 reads TGTGCCAGCAGTCTCACCGGGACAGGGAGTAAGCAGTACTTC.

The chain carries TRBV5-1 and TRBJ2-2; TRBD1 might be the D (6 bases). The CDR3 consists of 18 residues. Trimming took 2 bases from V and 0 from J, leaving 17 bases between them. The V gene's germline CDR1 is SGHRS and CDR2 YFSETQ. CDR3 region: CASSFGASGTTNTGELFF. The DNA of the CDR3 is TGCGCCAGCAGCTTTGGCGCATCCGGGACAACGAACACCGGGGAGCTGTTTTTT.